The next 17 T cell receptor beta chains were all read from a single sample in a study of blood T cell repertoires in COVID-19. The protocol was immunoSEQ multiplex PCR, while the TCRdb copy is restricted to in-frame clones and leaves out a portion. The sample has some 190,000 clones; 70% to 90% are singletons. The sample was PBMCs or T cells enriched from blood (not recorded which). The receptors were gathered from a man aged 25-45 years with acute COVID-19.

The chain carries TRBV4-2 and TRBJ2-1; D remains unclear. The CDR3 length is 13 residues. Germline CDR1 and CDR2: LGHNA and YNFKEQ. V was trimmed by 1 base and J by 7 bases, leaving 8 bases between them. As DNA, the CDR3 is TGTGCCAGCAGCCAAGGTCTACAGAATGAGCAGTTCTTC. Its protein product is CASSQGLQNEQFF.

This clone was found many times. The chain carries TRBV6-2 or TRBV6-3 and TRBJ2-2; 10 nucleotides agree with TRBD2. There are 16 residues in the CDR3. V lost 2 bases to trimming and J lost 1 base; unmatched junction nucleotides: 1. In germline, CDR1 is MNHEY, CDR2 SVGEGT. The CDR3 coding sequence is TGTGCCAGCAGTTACCGGACTAGCGGGAACACCGGGGAGCTGTTTTTT. This codes for CASSYRTSGNTGELFF.

The chain is built from TRBV10-2 and TRBJ1-5, with D possibly being TRBD1 (6 bases). Germline V lookup: CDR1 WSHSY, CDR2 SAAADI. This CDR3 has 14 amino acids. Trimming took 2 bases from V and 7 from J, leaving 12 bases between them. CDR3 bases: TGCGCCAGCAGTGAGAGGGGGGGCAGGCAGCCCCAGCATTTT. This codes for CASSERGGRQPQHF.

The table lists this clone with a few counts. The chain carries TRBV11-2 and TRBJ2-7; the D gene is possibly TRBD2 (5 bases). CDR3 size: 11 residues. From germline, CDR1 is SGHAT and CDR2 FQNNGV. V lost 8 bases and J 6 bases, leaving 11 bases between the germline ends. The CDR3 sequence is CASDAGPEQYF. CDR3 sequence (DNA): TGTGCCAGCGACGCGGGCCCCGAGCAGTACTTC.

CDR3 region: CASSQPGQMNTEAFF. The CDR3 bases are TGTGCCAGCAGCCAGCCGGGACAGATGAACACTGAAGCTTTCTTT. The V gene is TRBV7-9, the J gene TRBJ1-1; 7 nucleotides agree with TRBD1. Germline CDR1 and CDR2: SEHNR and FQNEAQ (reference sequence). Unmatched junction bases numbered 6, after V lost 5 bases and J lost 0 bases. The CDR3 has 15 amino acids. Full variable domain (rest looked up from reference TRBV7-9 and TRBJ1-1): DTGVSQNPRHKITKRGQNVTFRCDPISEHNRLYWYRQTLGQGPEFLTYFQNEAQLEKSRLLSDRFSAERPKGSFSTLEIQRTEQGDSAMYLCASSQPGQMNTEAFFGQGTRLTVV.

This chain joins TRBV9 and TRBJ1-1, with D possibly being TRBD1 (6 bases). Germline-derived CDR1 and CDR2 are SGDLS and YYNGEE. This CDR3 has 14 residues. V lost 0 bases and J 5 bases, leaving 11 bases between the germline ends. Here the CDR3 DNA reads TGTGCCAGCAGCGTAGAGCAGGGGCTAACTGAAGCTTTCTTT. Translation gives CASSVEQGLTEAFF.

J is TRBJ1-2 and V is TRBV10-3; tentative D call: TRBD1 (5 bases). This CDR3 has 16 amino acids. Germline CDR1 and CDR2: ENHRY and SYGVKD. V was trimmed by 3 bases and J by 8 bases, leaving 22 bases between them. The CDR3 DNA is TGTGCCATCAGTGAACCCAGGGAGGAACACATCCAAGGCTACACCTTC. Residues: CAISEPREEHIQGYTF.

The chain is built from TRBV5-1 and TRBJ1-4; tentatively, D is TRBD1 (6 bases). The germline V gene encodes CDR1 SGHRS and CDR2 YFSETQ. CDR3 length: 14 residues. Trimming took 4 bases from V and 3 from J, leaving 10 bases between them. The CDR3 loop reads CASSTGQPNEKLFF. The DNA for the CDR3 is TGCGCCAGCAGCACCGGACAGCCTAATGAAAAACTGTTTTTT. The entire variable domain, with the rest obtained from reference TRBV5-1 and TRBJ1-4, is as follows: KAGVTQTPRYLIKTRGQQVTLSCSPISGHRSVSWYQQTPGQGLQFLFEYFSETQRNKGNFPGRFSGRQFSNSRSEMNVSTLELGDSALYLCASSTGQPNEKLFFGSGTQLSVL.

The rearrangement links TRBV5-5 to TRBJ2-6; D gene uncertain. The CDR3 spans 16 residues. V was trimmed by 0 bases and J by 0 bases, leaving 7 bases between them. In germline, CDR1 is SGHKS, CDR2 YYEKEE (reference sequence). CDR3 bases: TGTGCCAGCAGCTTGGGGCCCAGCTCTGGGGCCAACGTCCTGACTTTC. It is translated as CASSLGPSSGANVLTF.

The CDR3 DNA reads TGCGCCAGCACCCCCACAGGGGCTGGGGCCAACGTCCTGACTTTC. Protein sequence: CASTPTGAGANVLTF. The V call is TRBV5-1, the J call TRBJ2-6; TRBD1 matches at 7 bases. Germline V gives CDR1 SGHRS, CDR2 YFSETQ. Trimming at V came to 6 bases and at J to 2 bases, leaving 5 bases not matched to a gene. The CDR3 has 15 amino acids.

The rearrangement links TRBV9 to TRBJ2-1; 15 nucleotides align to TRBD2. CDR1 is SGDLS and CDR2 is YYNGEE in the germline V gene. The CDR3 totals 16 residues. V gave up 2 bases and J gave up 7 bases; unmatched junction bases: 4. DNA for the CDR3: TGTGCCAGCAGCGTCACCGGGACTAGCGGGGGGAATGAGCAGTTCTTC. It encodes CASSVTGTSGGNEQFF. The full variable domain, in which reference TRBV9 and TRBJ2-1 provide the parts outside the CDR3, is DSGVTQTPKHLITATGQRVTLRCSPRSGDLSVYWYQQSLDQGLQFLIQYYNGEERAKGNILERFSAQQFPDLHSELNLSSLELGDSALYFCASSVTGTSGGNEQFFGPGTRLTVL.

The chain links TRBV3-1 (or the pseudogene TRBV3-2) to TRBJ1-1, with 8 nucleotides matching TRBD1. The junction had 7 bases not matched to a gene; V was cut back by 4 bases and J by 6 bases. Germline assignment: CDR1 LGHDT and CDR2 YNNKEL (reference sequence). CDR3 size: 14 residues. This chain's CDR3 is CASSPHQGAAEAFF. CDR3 DNA: TGTGCCAGCAGCCCACACCAGGGGGCGGCTGAAGCTTTCTTT.

The chain combines TRBV18 with TRBJ2-2; unclear D gene. V was clipped by 0 bases and J by 6 bases, with 5 bases between them. Per germline, CDR1 KGHSH and CDR2 LQKENI. CDR3 length: 13 residues. CDR3 nucleotide sequence: TGTGCCAGCTCACCACCGAGCTCCGGGGAGCTGTTTTTT. Its protein product is CASSPPSSGELFF.

The chain carries TRBV6-2 or TRBV6-3 and TRBJ1-5; D perhaps matches TRBD1 (6 bases). Trimming cost V 4 bases and J 7 bases, with 20 bases left between them. CDR1 and CDR2 from the germline V gene are MNHEY and SVGEGT. The CDR3 covers 16 residues. For the CDR3, the DNA is TGTGCCAGCAGTTCATACGACAGGACCCCCCAACAGCCCCAGCATTTT. This gives the protein CASSSYDRTPQQPQHF.

The table lists this clone with a count of one. The chain carries TRBV6-6 and TRBJ1-3, with no clear D. V dropped 8 bases and J dropped 8 bases, with 16 bases sitting between them. The CDR3 spans 13 residues. Germline V CDR1 and CDR2: MNHNY, SVGAGI (reference sequence). CDR3 bases: TGTGCCAGCCATCAAATCGTAACGGACACCATATATTTT. This sequence encodes CASHQIVTDTIYF.

This rearrangement joins TRBV11-2 to TRBJ2-7; possibly TRBD1 for D (6 bases). The CDR3 runs to 15 residues. From germline, CDR1 is SGHAT and CDR2 FQNNGV. V was cut by 1 base and J by 4 bases, with 14 bases left in between. The CDR3 sequence is CASSLGTAKGYEQYF. The CDR3 DNA reads as TGTGCCAGCAGCTTAGGGACAGCCAAAGGATACGAGCAGTACTTC.

The V call is TRBV6-4, the J call TRBJ2-1; 10 nucleotides match TRBD1. The germline V gene encodes CDR1 MRHNA and CDR2 SNTAGT. V was clipped by 4 bases and J by 4 bases; unmatched bases: 4. The CDR3 is made up of 15 amino acids. This chain's CDR3 is CASSARQGAYNEQFF. CDR3 sequence (DNA): TGTGCCAGCAGTGCCAGACAGGGGGCATACAATGAGCAGTTCTTC.